This T cell receptor beta chain was identified in a study of beta chain features in type 1 diabetes. After removal of 6 bases from V and 8 bases from J, the junction contained 6 bases not matched to a gene. The CDR3 is made up of 13 amino acids. Per the germline V gene, CDR1 is MNHEY and CDR2 is SMNVEV (reference sequence). Reverse transcribing all isolated RNA meant expressed TCRB transcripts were sequenced. Only in-frame clones appear in the TCRdb table, and some are missing; sequencing was by immunoSEQ multiplex PCR. The data hold fewer than 400,000 clones, with 7% to 9% observed a single time. This clone has a handful of counts.

Material: central memory CD4+ T cells from blood. The sequence derives from a woman aged 18 to 35 in good health. V is TRBV27 and J is TRBJ1-2; TRBD1 matches 10 bases. CDR3 sequence reads: CASSLTGGGGYTF. The CDR3 DNA reads as TGTGCCAGCAGCCTGACAGGGGGCGGAGGCTACACCTTC.